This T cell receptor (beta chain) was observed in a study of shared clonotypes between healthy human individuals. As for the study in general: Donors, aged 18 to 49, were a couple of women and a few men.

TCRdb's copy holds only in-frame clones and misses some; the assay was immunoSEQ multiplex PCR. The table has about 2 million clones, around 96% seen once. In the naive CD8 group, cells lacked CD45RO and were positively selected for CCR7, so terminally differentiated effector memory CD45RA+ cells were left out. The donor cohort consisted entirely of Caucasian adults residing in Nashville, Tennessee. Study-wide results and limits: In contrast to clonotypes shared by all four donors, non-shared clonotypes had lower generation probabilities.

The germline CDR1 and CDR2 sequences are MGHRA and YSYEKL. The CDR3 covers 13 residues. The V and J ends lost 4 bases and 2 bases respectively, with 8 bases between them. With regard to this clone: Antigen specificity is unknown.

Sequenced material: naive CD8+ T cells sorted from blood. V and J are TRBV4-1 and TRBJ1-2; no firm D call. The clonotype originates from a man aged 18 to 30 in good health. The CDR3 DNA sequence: TGCGCCAGCAGCCCTAAATTAAACTATGGCTACACCTTC. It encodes CASSPKLNYGYTF.